A single sample is the source of the 18 T cell receptor beta chains below, sequenced in a study of shared clonotypes between healthy human individuals. TCRdb's copy holds only in-frame clones and misses some; the assay was immunoSEQ multiplex PCR. The sample shows around 2.5 million clones, more than 85% of them seen only once. The sequenced material came from naive CD4+ T cells from PBMCs. Subset: CD45RA+ positively selected. These receptors originate from a man aged 18 to 35 in good health. Some clones in this sample may be carry-over from other donors' samples.

The rearrangement links TRBV19 to TRBJ2-1; D gene unclear. The V end lost 3 bases, the J end lost 6 bases, and 15 bases lay between the germline ends. This CDR3 has 15 amino acids. The germline V gene encodes CDR1 LNHDA and CDR2 SQIVND (reference sequence). CDR3 nucleotides: TGTGCCAGTAGTATCTCTCTACGGAAAGGCAATGAGCAGTTCTTC. Its protein is CASSISLRKGNEQFF.

CDR3 in amino acids: CASSQVGQNYGYTF. DNA for the CDR3: TGCGCCAGCAGCCAAGTCGGACAGAACTATGGCTACACCTTC. The V call is TRBV4-3, the J call TRBJ1-2, with a possible D match to TRBD1 (6 bases). Trimming took off 1 base at V and 2 bases at J, with 8 bases between the two ends. This CDR3 is built from 14 residues. Germline V gene data show CDR1 as LGHNA and CDR2 as YSLEER.

This chain links TRBV15 with TRBJ2-1, with 8 nucleotides matching TRBD2. This CDR3 spans 17 amino acids. From germline, CDR1 is LNHNV and CDR2 YYDKDF (reference sequence). V dropped 2 bases and J dropped 7; count of bases not matched to a gene: 13. The DNA for the CDR3 is TGTGCCACCAGCAGACAAGCACCGGGACTAGGGTATAATGAGCAGTTCTTC. This translates into CATSRQAPGLGYNEQFF.

On this clone: This CDR3 is also generated by other DNA sequences in the sample. This chain uses TRBV28 with TRBJ2-3, with 9 bases lining up with TRBD2. CDR3 length: 15 amino acids. V shed 3 bases, J shed 4 bases, and the junction held 5 bases outside the gene matches. The germline V gene encodes CDR1 MDHEN and CDR2 SYDVKM. CDR3 residues: CASSLGGRAPDTQYF. The CDR3 DNA reads as TGTGCCAGCAGTTTGGGCGGGAGGGCCCCAGATACGCAGTATTTT.

This clone was found once. The chain carries TRBV10-3 and TRBJ2-7, with D perhaps matching TRBD1 (5 bases). The ends were cut back, 4 bases at V and 3 bases at J, with 10 bases in the middle. Germline-derived CDR1 and CDR2 are ENHRY and SYGVKD. The CDR3 runs to 13 residues. The DNA of the CDR3 is TGTGCCATCAGTGGTACAGGTATCTACGAGCAGTACTTC. This codes for CAISGTGIYEQYF.

The V and J genes are TRBV14 and TRBJ2-1, with 8 bases aligning to TRBD1. V dropped 2 bases and J dropped 3; count of bases not matched to a gene: 3. Per germline, CDR1 SGHDN and CDR2 FVKESK. The CDR3 loop spans 15 amino acids. CDR3 loop: CASSQTGQDYNEQFF. CDR3 in DNA: TGTGCCAGCAGCCAAACGGGACAGGACTACAATGAGCAGTTCTTC.

Regarding this clone: Within the sample, other DNA sequences also encode this same CDR3. This chain joins TRBV7-3 and TRBJ2-1; D unresolved. V was cut by 6 bases and J by 0 bases, with 9 bases left in between. This CDR3 region has 14 residues. Germline loops: CDR1 SGHTA, CDR2 FQGTGA. Written as DNA, the CDR3 is TGTGCCAGCAGTGTGGGAACCTCCTACAATGAGCAGTTCTTC. It yields the protein CASSVGTSYNEQFF. Together with reference TRBV7-3 and TRBJ2-1, the CDR3 gives the full variable domain: GAGVSQTPSNKVTEKGKYVELRCDPISGHTALYWYRQSLGQGPEFLIYFQGTGAADDSGLPNDRFFAVRPEGSVSTLKIQRTERGDSAVYLCASSVGTSYNEQFFGPGTRLTVL.

J is TRBJ2-1 and V is TRBV9, with 10 nucleotides matching TRBD1. The CDR3 consists of 20 residues. J gave up 1 base and V 0 bases, and 13 bases lay outside the gene matches. Germline V CDR1 and CDR2: SGDLS, YYNGEE. For the CDR3, the DNA is TGTGCCAGCAGCGTAGACGGGACAGGGGATGCTCGGGGGTCCTACAATGAGCAGTTCTTC. It specifies CASSVDGTGDARGSYNEQFF.

J is TRBJ2-5 and V is TRBV7-7; TRBD2 aligns across 8 bases. The CDR3 has 16 residues. V lost 5 bases and J lost 5; bases outside the gene matches: 13. Looked up from germline, CDR1 is SSHAT and CDR2 is FNYEAQ (reference sequence). CDR3 nucleotides: TGTGCCAGCAGCCCTGGGGCCAGCGGGAGTGGGGAGACCCAGTACTTC. It encodes CASSPGASGSGETQYF.

This sequence joins TRBV5-4 and TRBJ1-1; D may be TRBD1 (5 bases). The CDR3 totals 15 residues. V lost 0 bases, J lost 4 bases, and 13 bases lay in between. Germline lookup yields CDR1 SGHNT and CDR2 YYREEE (reference sequence). CDR3 protein: CASSLGAGRGTEAFF. CDR3 bases: TGTGCCAGCAGCTTGGGGGCAGGGCGAGGCACTGAAGCTTTCTTT.

Here the CDR3 DNA reads TGCGCCAGCAGCACCACGGCTCGGAGTGAAAAACTGTTTTTT. Translated, it gives CASSTTARSEKLFF. The chain has TRBV5-1 and TRBJ1-4; no firm D call. The germline V gene has CDR1 SGHRS and CDR2 YFSETQ. V dropped 4 bases and J dropped 7 bases, with 14 bases sitting between them. The CDR3 length is 14 residues.

The chain employs TRBV2 and TRBJ2-1, with 7 positions matching TRBD1. V trimming: 5 bases; J trimming: 5 bases; junction bases outside the gene matches: 3. Germline loops: CDR1 SNHLY, CDR2 FYNNEI. This CDR3 is 13 amino acids long. The CDR3 loop reads CASSPGTDNEQFF. The CDR3 nucleotides are TGTGCCAGCAGTCCCGGGACAGACAATGAGCAGTTCTTC.

The V and J genes are TRBV7-9 and TRBJ2-1, with D unclear. CDR3 length equals 15 residues. V was cut by 5 bases and J by 2 bases, with 13 bases left in between. The germline CDR1 and CDR2 sequences are SEHNR and FQNEAQ (reference sequence). CDR3 in DNA: TGTGCCAGCAGCCCCCGCGGATTAGCCTACAATGAGCAGTTCTTC. Translating it yields CASSPRGLAYNEQFF.

V usage is TRBV4-2 and J usage is TRBJ2-5; 7 bases match TRBD1. Germline lookup yields CDR1 LGHNA and CDR2 YNFKEQ. J was trimmed by 1 base and V by 2 bases; bases with no gene match: 10. The CDR3 is 17 amino acids. The CDR3 here is CASSQTIPRGIQETQYF. Here the CDR3 DNA reads TGTGCCAGCAGCCAAACAATCCCCAGGGGGATCCAAGAGACCCAGTACTTC.

This clone has more than one count but fewer than ten. V and J are TRBV13 and TRBJ1-1; D unresolved. Per the germline V gene, CDR1 is PRHDT and CDR2 is FYEKMQ (reference sequence). The CDR3 covers 13 residues. The germline V and J ends were trimmed by 3 bases and 0 bases, with 5 bases remaining between them. CDR3 protein: CASSFRMNTEAFF. The CDR3 DNA is TGTGCCAGCAGCTTCCGTATGAACACTGAAGCTTTCTTT.

V usage is TRBV5-8 and J usage is TRBJ2-7, with D hard to call. Trimming cost V 0 bases and J 8 bases, with 9 bases left between them. Germline V CDR1 and CDR2: SGHTS, YDEGEE. The CDR3 spans 12 residues. The CDR3 DNA reads as TGTGCCAGCAGCTTGGAGGCCCGCCAGCAGTACTTC. It specifies CASSLEARQQYF.

The chain joins TRBV7-2 to TRBJ2-7; 12 nucleotides agree with TRBD2. The CDR3 consists of 17 residues. Trimming at V came to 0 bases and at J to 4 bases, leaving 7 bases not matched to a gene. CDR1 SGHTA and CDR2 FQGNSA come from the germline V gene. The CDR3 DNA reads TGTGCCAGCAGCTTAGCGGCTAGCGGGAGGGCCGGATACGAGCAGTACTTC. It codes for CASSLAASGRAGYEQYF.

This chain joins TRBV18 and TRBJ2-7; 9 bases are shared with TRBD1. Unmatched junction bases numbered 7, after V lost 6 bases and J lost 4 bases. Germline V gene data show CDR1 as KGHSH and CDR2 as LQKENI. This CDR3 has 14 amino acids. The CDR3 here is CASSAGTGWYEQYF. As DNA, the CDR3 is TGTGCCAGCTCCGCCGGGACAGGGTGGTACGAGCAGTACTTC.